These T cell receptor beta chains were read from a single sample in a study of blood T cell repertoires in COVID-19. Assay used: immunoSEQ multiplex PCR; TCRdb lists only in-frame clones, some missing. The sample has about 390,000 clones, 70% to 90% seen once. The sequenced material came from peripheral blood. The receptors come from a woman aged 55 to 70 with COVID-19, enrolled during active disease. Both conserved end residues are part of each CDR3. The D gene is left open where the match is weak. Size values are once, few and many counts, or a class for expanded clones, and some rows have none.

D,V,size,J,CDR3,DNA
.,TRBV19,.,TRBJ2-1,CASRAQGQDHNEQFF,TGTGCCAGTAGAGCCCAGGGGCAGGATCACAATGAGCAGTTCTTC
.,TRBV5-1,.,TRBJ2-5,CASSLETGQETQYF,TGCGCCAGCAGCTTGGAAACGGGGCAAGAGACCCAGTACTTC
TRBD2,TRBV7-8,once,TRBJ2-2,CASSLGLAGASNTGELFF,TGTGCCAGCAGCTTAGGACTAGCGGGGGCTTCGAACACCGGGGAGCTGTTTTTT
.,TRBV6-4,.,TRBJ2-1,CASRNLGDEQFF,TGTGCCAGCAGAAACCTAGGGGATGAGCAGTTCTTC
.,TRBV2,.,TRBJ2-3,CASSVVSDTQYF,TGTGCCAGCAGTGTTGTCTCAGATACGCAGTATTTT
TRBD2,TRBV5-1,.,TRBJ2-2,CASSSTTSSPGELFF,TGCGCCAGCAGCTCCACGACTAGCTCGCCCGGGGAGCTGTTTTTT
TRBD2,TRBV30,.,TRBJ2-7,CAWSVGSGGYYEQYF,TGTGCCTGGAGTGTTGGGAGCGGGGGTTACTACGAGCAGTACTTC
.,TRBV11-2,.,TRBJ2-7,CASSLGGLYEQYF,TGTGCCAGCAGCTTAGGTGGACTATACGAGCAGTACTTC
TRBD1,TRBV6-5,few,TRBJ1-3,CASRRDRGRNTIYF,TGTGCCAGCAGACGCGACAGGGGTAGAAACACCATATATTTT
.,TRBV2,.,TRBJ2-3,CASSLYRSSTDTQYF,TGTGCCAGCAGTCTTTACAGGTCAAGCACAGATACGCAGTATTTT
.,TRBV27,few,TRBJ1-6,CASTKFGAGLDSPLHF,TGTGCCAGCACCAAATTCGGAGCAGGGTTGGACTCACCCCTCCACTTT
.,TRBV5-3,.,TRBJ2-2,CARSLEMGTRDGELFF,TGTGCCAGAAGCTTGGAGATGGGGACGCGGGACGGGGAGCTGTTTTTT
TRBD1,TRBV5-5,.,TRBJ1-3,CASSLMQGAGNTIYF,TGTGCCAGCAGCTTGATGCAGGGGGCTGGAAACACCATATATTTT
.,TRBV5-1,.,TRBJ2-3,CASSLQAARGTDTQYF,TGCGCCAGCAGCTTGCAAGCGGCACGGGGCACAGATACGCAGTATTTT
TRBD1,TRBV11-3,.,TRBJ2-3,CASSLDWNRGWDTQYF,TGTGCCAGCAGCTTAGATTGGAACAGGGGTTGGGATACGCAGTATTTT
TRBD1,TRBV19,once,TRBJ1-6,CASSIIGGQSSYNSPLHF,TGTGCCAGTAGTATTATAGGGGGACAGAGCTCCTATAATTCACCCCTCCACTTT